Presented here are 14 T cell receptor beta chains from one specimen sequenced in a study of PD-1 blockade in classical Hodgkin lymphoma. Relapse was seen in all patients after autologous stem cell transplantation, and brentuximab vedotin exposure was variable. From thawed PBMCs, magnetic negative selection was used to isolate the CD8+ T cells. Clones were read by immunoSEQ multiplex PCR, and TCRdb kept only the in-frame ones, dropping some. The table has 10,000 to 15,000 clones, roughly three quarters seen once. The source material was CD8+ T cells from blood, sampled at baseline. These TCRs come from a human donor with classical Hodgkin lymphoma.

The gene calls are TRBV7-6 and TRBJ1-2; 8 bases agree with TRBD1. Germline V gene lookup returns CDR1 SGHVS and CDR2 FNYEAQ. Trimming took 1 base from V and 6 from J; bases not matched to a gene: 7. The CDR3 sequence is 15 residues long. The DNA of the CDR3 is TGTGCCAGCAGCTTAGGGACAGGGAGCTTCGATGGCTACACCTTC. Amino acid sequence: CASSLGTGSFDGYTF.

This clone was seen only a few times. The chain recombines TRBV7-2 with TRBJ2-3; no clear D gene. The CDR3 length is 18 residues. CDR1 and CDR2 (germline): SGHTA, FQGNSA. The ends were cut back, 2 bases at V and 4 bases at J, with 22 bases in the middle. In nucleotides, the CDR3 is TGTGCCAGCAGCTTAACATTTGGGGAATTTCTTTCCGCAGATACGCAGTATTTT. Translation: CASSLTFGEFLSADTQYF.

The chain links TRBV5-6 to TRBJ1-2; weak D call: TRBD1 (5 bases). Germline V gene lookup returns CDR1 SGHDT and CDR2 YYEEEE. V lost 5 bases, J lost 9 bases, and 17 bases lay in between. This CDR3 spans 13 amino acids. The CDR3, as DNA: TGTGCCAGCAGACTGGTCCGGGACTTAAGCTACACCTTC. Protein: CASRLVRDLSYTF.

CDR3: CASSRIGLATEQYF. The DNA for the CDR3 is TGTGCCAGCAGCCGAATCGGACTAGCGACCGAGCAGTACTTC. This chain connects TRBV5-4 to TRBJ2-7; 9 bases agree with TRBD2. The CDR3 runs to 14 residues. Trimming at V came to 4 bases and at J to 6 bases, leaving 8 bases not matched to a gene. Germline CDR1 reads SGHNT; CDR2 reads YYREEE (reference sequence).

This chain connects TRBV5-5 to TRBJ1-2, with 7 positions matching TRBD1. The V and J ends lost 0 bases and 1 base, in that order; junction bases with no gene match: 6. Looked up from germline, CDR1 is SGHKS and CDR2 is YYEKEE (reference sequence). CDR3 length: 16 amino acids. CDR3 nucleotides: TGTGCCAGCAGCTTGGAACCGGGACAGATTAACTATGGCTACACCTTC. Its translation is CASSLEPGQINYGYTF.

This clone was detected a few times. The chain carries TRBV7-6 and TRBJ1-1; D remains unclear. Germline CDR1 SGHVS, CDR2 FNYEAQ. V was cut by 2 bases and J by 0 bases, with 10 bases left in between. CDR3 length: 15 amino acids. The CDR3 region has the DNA TGTGCCAGCAGCTTATCACAGACCTTGAACACTGAAGCTTTCTTT. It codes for CASSLSQTLNTEAFF.

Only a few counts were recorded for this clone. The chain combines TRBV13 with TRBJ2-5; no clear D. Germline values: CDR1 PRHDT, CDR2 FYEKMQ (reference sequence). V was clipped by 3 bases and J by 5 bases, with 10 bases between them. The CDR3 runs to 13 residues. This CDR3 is CASSFGLGETQYF. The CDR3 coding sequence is TGTGCCAGCAGCTTCGGCCTGGGGGAGACCCAGTACTTC.

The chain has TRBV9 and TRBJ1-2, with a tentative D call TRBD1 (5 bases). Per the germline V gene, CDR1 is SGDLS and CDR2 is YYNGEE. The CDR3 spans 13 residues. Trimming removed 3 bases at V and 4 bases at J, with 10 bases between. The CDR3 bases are TGTGCCAGCAGCGGGATAGACAGCTATGGCTACACCTTC. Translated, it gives CASSGIDSYGYTF.

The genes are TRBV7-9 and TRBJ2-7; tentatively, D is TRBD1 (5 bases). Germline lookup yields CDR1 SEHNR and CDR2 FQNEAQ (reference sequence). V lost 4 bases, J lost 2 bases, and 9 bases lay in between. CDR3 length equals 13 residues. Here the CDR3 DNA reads TGTGCCAGCAGCTCGACAGAGACCTACGAGCAGTACTTC. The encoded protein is CASSSTETYEQYF. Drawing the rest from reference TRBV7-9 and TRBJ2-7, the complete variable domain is DTGVSQNPRHKITKRGQNVTFRCDPISEHNRLYWYRQTLGQGPEFLTYFQNEAQLEKSRLLSDRFSAERPKGSFSTLEIQRTEQGDSAMYLCASSSTETYEQYFGPGTRLTVT.

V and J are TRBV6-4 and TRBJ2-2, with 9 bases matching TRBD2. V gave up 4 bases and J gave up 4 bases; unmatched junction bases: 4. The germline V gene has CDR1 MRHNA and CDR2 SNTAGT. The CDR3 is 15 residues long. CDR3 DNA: TGTGCCAGCAGTGGGGCGCGGGGGGGCACCGGGGAGCTGTTTTTT. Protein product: CASSGARGGTGELFF.

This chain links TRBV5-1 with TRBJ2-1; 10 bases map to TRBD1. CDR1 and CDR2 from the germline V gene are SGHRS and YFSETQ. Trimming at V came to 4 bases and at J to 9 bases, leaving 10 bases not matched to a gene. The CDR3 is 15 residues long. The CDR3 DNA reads TGCGCCAGCAGCCCCACCGGGACAGGGGAAATTGAGCAGTTCTTC. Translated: CASSPTGTGEIEQFF.

CDR3 region: CASSYSSENDRELFF. The DNA for the CDR3 is TGTGCCAGCAGTTACTCGTCCGAAAATGACCGGGAGCTGTTTTTT. This chain connects TRBV6-5 to TRBJ2-2; D remains ambiguous. The CDR3 has 15 residues. Trimming took off 0 bases at V and 9 bases at J, with 14 bases between the two ends. Germline V lookup: CDR1 MNHEY, CDR2 SVGAGI.

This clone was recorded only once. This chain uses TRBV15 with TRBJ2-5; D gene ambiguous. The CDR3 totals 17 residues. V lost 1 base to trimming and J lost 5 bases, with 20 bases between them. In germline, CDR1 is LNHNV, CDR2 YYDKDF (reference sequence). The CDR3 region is CATSRGALTSPAETQYF. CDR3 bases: TGTGCCACCAGCAGAGGGGCGTTGACTTCTCCGGCCGAGACCCAGTACTTC.

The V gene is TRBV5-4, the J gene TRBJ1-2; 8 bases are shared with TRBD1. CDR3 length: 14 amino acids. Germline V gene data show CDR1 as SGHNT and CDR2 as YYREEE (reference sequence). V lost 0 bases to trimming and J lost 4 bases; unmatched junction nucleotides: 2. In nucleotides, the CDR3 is TGTGCCAGCAGCTTGGCGACAGGGGCCTATGGCTACACCTTC. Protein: CASSLATGAYGYTF.